The clone carrying this T cell receptor (beta chain) came up once. Sequenced by immunoSEQ multiplex PCR; TCRdb stores in-frame clones only, minus some. The table lists 150,000 to 200,000 clones, around 93% of them singletons. Enrolled during active infection, Seattle patients were then followed longitudinally. This entry comes from a study of blood T cell repertoires in COVID-19. The CDR3 consists of 13 residues. V was pared by 0 bases and J by 8 bases, with 10 bases between. Germline CDR1 reads MRHNA; CDR2 reads SNTAGT. Material for sequencing was peripheral blood. The chain couples TRBV6-4 to TRBJ1-2; D gene ambiguous. The clonotype was recovered from a man aged 30 to 45 with COVID-19, enrolled during active disease. CDR3 DNA sequence: TGTGCCAGCAGTGACTCGAGTGGAGGCGGCTACACCTTC. This encodes CASSDSSGGGYTF.